The next 30 T cell receptor beta chains were all read from a single sample in a study of regulatory T cells in long-lasting Graves disease. With iRepertoire HTBI primers and Arm-PCR of CDR3 regions, TCR beta libraries were built. Using its own MiXCR run on the multiplex PCR reads, TCRdb lists one record per CDR3 protein. Here the sample spans about 380,000 distinct CDR3 sequences, around a sixth being singletons. Time point defined: newly diagnosed GD, antithyroid drugs for less than 3 months. PBMCs were the source of the RNA used for TCR sequencing. This sample comprised peripheral blood mononuclear cells (PBMCs), obtained at new diagnosis, from a patient treated with antithyroid drugs. These receptors were taken from a female donor with Graves disease.

This clonotype was found a few times. The rearrangement links TRBV4-1 to TRBJ2-7, with 11 bases lining up with TRBD2. Unmatched junction bases numbered 6, after V lost 3 bases and J lost 2 bases. There are 16 residues in the CDR3. Germline CDR1 is MGHRA and CDR2 is YSYEKL. CDR3 region: CASSHGTSGGTYEQYF. In DNA form, the CDR3 reads TGCGCCAGCAGCCATGGAACTAGCGGGGGAACCTACGAGCAGTACTTC.

This clonotype was seen at least ten times. The V gene is TRBV20-1, the J gene TRBJ2-1; D possibly corresponds to TRBD2 (7 bases). The CDR3 contains 15 residues. Germline V lookup: CDR1 DFQATT, CDR2 SNEGSKA (reference sequence). The V gene lost 5 bases and the J gene lost 4 bases, with 18 bases spanning the gap. CDR3 DNA: TGCAGTGCTCCCGGGACAACGGGGGGTTACAATGAGCAGTTCTTC. It yields the protein CSAPGTTGGYNEQFF.

The sample holds many counts of this clonotype. The gene calls are TRBV28 and TRBJ2-7; 7 nucleotides match TRBD2. J gave up 7 bases and V 4 bases, and 19 bases lay outside the gene matches. The CDR3 consists of 17 residues. Looked up from germline, CDR1 is MDHEN and CDR2 is SYDVKM. CDR3 protein: CASSSPGLADTYVEQYF. As DNA, the CDR3 is TGTGCCAGCAGTTCCCCCGGGCTAGCGGACACCTACGTGGAGCAGTACTTC.

This clonotype came up many times. The rearrangement joins TRBV2 to TRBJ1-2; TRBD1 might be the D (6 bases). Trimming stripped 7 bases from V and 3 bases from J, with 18 bases between. CDR1 and CDR2 from the germline V gene are SNHLY and FYNNEI. The CDR3 contains 15 residues. The CDR3 region has the DNA TGTGCCAGCATCAGGACCCGAGGGGGTCACTATGGCTACACCTTC. It codes for CASIRTRGGHYGYTF.

This clonotype was seen repeatedly, ten times or more. V usage is TRBV24-1 and J usage is TRBJ1-3; D is perhaps TRBD1 (5 bases). Germline V gene sequence: CDR1 KGHDR, CDR2 SFDVKD. The CDR3 totals 18 residues. With 5 bases removed from V and 4 bases from J, the gap between germline ends came to 23 bases. The CDR3 sequence is CATSVYPRDGAIGNTIYF. As DNA, the CDR3 is TGTGCCACCAGTGTCTATCCGAGGGACGGGGCAATAGGAAACACCATATATTTT.

This clonotype was counted many times. The genes are TRBV9 and TRBJ2-2; 9 nucleotides line up with TRBD1. J lost 4 bases, V lost 0 bases, and 4 bases had no gene match. Germline CDR1 reads SGDLS; CDR2 reads YYNGEE. The CDR3 totals 16 residues. The CDR3 coding sequence is TGTGCCAGCAGCGTAGACAGGGGGCATCTCACCGGGGAGCTGTTTTTT. Translating it yields CASSVDRGHLTGELFF.

The chain employs TRBV4-1 and TRBJ1-6; TRBD1 matches 10 bases. The CDR3 sequence is 17 residues long. Germline trimming cut 0 bases from V and 12 bases from J; bases unmatched to any gene: 11. CDR1 MGHRA and CDR2 YSYEKL come from the germline V gene. As DNA, the CDR3 is TGCGCCAGCAGCCAAGACGACAGGGGGCGTACCCCAATACCCCTCCACTTT. Translated, it gives CASSQDDRGRTPIPLHF.

This clonotype was observed at least ten times. J is TRBJ1-2 and V is TRBV28, with D hard to call. Deletions cut 3 bases from V and 5 bases from J, with 22 bases between. The CDR3 has 17 residues. From germline, CDR1 is MDHEN and CDR2 SYDVKM. The chain's CDR3 is CASSLDEVEDRSYGYTF. CDR3 nucleotide sequence: TGTGCCAGCAGTTTGGACGAGGTCGAAGACCGCTCTTATGGCTACACCTTC.

A note on this clonotype: This probably arose from a read error, given a far larger clone one base away. This chain joins TRBV6-2 or TRBV6-3 and TRBJ2-5; 8 nucleotides match TRBD1. This CDR3 spans 14 amino acids. Germline CDR1 reads MNHEY; CDR2 reads SVGEGT. This CDR3 is CASNYGTGQETQYF. CDR3 sequence (DNA): TGTGCCAGCAATTACGGGACAGGTCAAGAGACCCAGTACTTC.

The chain links TRBV12-3 or TRBV12-4 to TRBJ2-1; 12 positions agree with TRBD2. The CDR3 is made up of 15 amino acids. The ends lost 2 bases at V and 9 bases at J; junction bases unmatched: 5. The CDR3 protein is CASSLLAGGPGEQFF. For the CDR3, the DNA is TGTGCCAGCAGTTTACTAGCGGGAGGGCCGGGTGAGCAGTTCTTC.

This clonotype was recorded at least ten times. The chain has TRBV2 and TRBJ2-3; D remains unclear. CDR3 length: 13 amino acids. Trimming removed 5 bases from V and 6 bases from J, with 12 bases in between. Germline V gene sequence: CDR1 SNHLY, CDR2 FYNNEI. The CDR3 DNA follows: TGTGCCAGCAGTAGGGCCCCTGGGGATACGCAGTATTTT. Translation: CASSRAPGDTQYF.

This clonotype has ten or more counts. The gene calls are TRBV2 and TRBJ2-7; 8 nucleotides agree with TRBD1. V dropped 6 bases and J dropped 6; count of bases not matched to a gene: 13. This CDR3 contains 15 residues. Germline V gene data show CDR1 as SNHLY and CDR2 as FYNNEI. DNA for the CDR3: TGTGCCAGCAGAAGGCCGACAGGGGAGCATGGCGAGCAGTACTTC. As protein: CASRRPTGEHGEQYF. Looking up the rest from reference TRBV2 and TRBJ2-7 gives the full variable domain: EPEVTQTPSHQVTQMGQEVILRCVPISNHLYFYWYRQILGQKVEFLVSFYNNEISEKSEIFDDQFSVERPDGSNFTLKIRSTKLEDSAMYFCASRRPTGEHGEQYFGPGTRLTVT.

This rearrangement joins TRBV2 to TRBJ1-1; unclear D gene. CDR1 SNHLY and CDR2 FYNNEI come from the germline V gene. The CDR3 contains 13 residues. V was pared by 4 bases and J by 6 bases, with 12 bases between. This CDR3 reads CASSARRSSEAFF. CDR3 DNA: TGTGCCAGCAGTGCGAGACGCAGCTCTGAAGCTTTCTTT.

The V call is TRBV29-1, the J call TRBJ2-1; TRBD2 matches 8 bases. Trimming took 0 bases from V and 3 from J; bases not matched to a gene: 7. Germline CDR1 SQVTM, CDR2 ANQGSEA. The length of the CDR3 is 16 residues. This CDR3 is CSVEDLGLAGYNEQFF. The CDR3 nucleotides are TGCAGCGTTGAAGATCTGGGGCTAGCGGGCTACAATGAGCAGTTCTTC.

This clonotype was detected many times. J is TRBJ1-2 and V is TRBV20-1; TRBD1 aligns across 7 bases. V lost 6 bases, J lost 0 bases, and 13 bases stayed unmatched. CDR3 length: 16 amino acids. From germline, CDR1 is DFQATT and CDR2 SNEGSKA (reference sequence). The CDR3 DNA is TGCAGTGCCCTGGGACAGCTTTCTCTTACTAACTATGGCTACACCTTC. It encodes CSALGQLSLTNYGYTF.

This clonotype was counted ten times or more. The CDR3 DNA reads as TGTGCCAGCAGCTTAGGGGCCGGGAACACTGAAGCTTTCTTT. Translating it yields CASSLGAGNTEAFF. The chain has TRBV11-2 and TRBJ1-1; D remains ambiguous. This CDR3 is built from 14 residues. V was pared by 1 base and J by 1 base, with 7 bases between. The V gene's germline CDR1 is SGHAT and CDR2 FQNNGV.

This clonotype was counted ten times or more. This sequence joins TRBV6-1 and TRBJ1-1; 7 nucleotides line up with TRBD1. This CDR3 has 18 amino acids. With V trimmed by 8 bases and J by 0 bases, 18 bases remained unmatched. Germline values: CDR1 MNHNS, CDR2 SASEGT. CDR3 loop: CASQRSIRGRLVNTEAFF. The CDR3 nucleotides are TGTGCCAGCCAAAGGTCTATTAGGGGGCGGCTGGTGAACACTGAAGCTTTCTTT.

The CDR3 protein is CASGLVTGGHYEQYF. CDR3 DNA: TGTGCTAGTGGTTTGGTAACGGGAGGGCACTACGAGCAGTACTTC. The chain employs TRBV12-5 and TRBJ2-7; 8 bases fit TRBD2. After removal of 0 bases from V and 3 bases from J, the junction contained 4 bases not matched to a gene. Germline V gives CDR1 LGHNT, CDR2 FRNRAP. The CDR3 length is 15 residues.

This clonotype was seen repeatedly, ten times or more. The V gene is TRBV5-1, the J gene TRBJ2-7; D may match TRBD1 or TRBD2 (6 bases each). The CDR3 is made up of 14 amino acids. CDR1 is SGHRS and CDR2 is YFSETQ in the germline V gene. Trimming removed 4 bases at V and 3 bases at J, with 14 bases between. The CDR3 loop is CASSVEGVLYEQYF. The CDR3 nucleotides are TGCGCCAGCAGCGTGGAGGGGGTTCTCTACGAGCAGTACTTC.

The chain has TRBV6-2 or TRBV6-3 and TRBJ2-7; 10 bases align to TRBD2. Germline V lookup: CDR1 MNHEY, CDR2 SVGEGT. This CDR3 contains 15 residues. Trimming took 2 bases from V and 4 from J; bases not matched to a gene: 5. The CDR3 is CASSYEREGRYEQYF. For the CDR3, the DNA is TGTGCCAGCAGTTACGAGCGGGAGGGCCGATACGAGCAGTACTTC.

There are many counts of this clonotype. V and J are TRBV7-6 and TRBJ2-5, with 9 bases that match TRBD2. Per germline, CDR1 SGHVS and CDR2 FNYEAQ. Trimming took 3 bases from V and 1 from J; bases not matched to a gene: 9. The CDR3 runs 17 residues. CDR3 nucleotides: TGTGCCAGCAGCTTTGAAGGGCTAGCGGGGCTCCAAGAGACCCAGTACTTC. Protein sequence: CASSFEGLAGLQETQYF. Using reference TRBV7-6 and TRBJ2-5 for the parts outside the CDR3, the full variable domain is GAGVSQSPRYKVTKRGQDVALRCDPISGHVSLYWYRQALGQGPEFLTYFNYEAQQDKSGLPNDRFSAERPEGSISTLTIQRTEQRDSAMYRCASSFEGLAGLQETQYFGPGTRLLVL.

This clonotype was seen at least ten times. The V call is TRBV27, the J call TRBJ1-2; weak D call: TRBD1 (5 bases). The CDR3 contains 15 residues. CDR1 is MNHEY, CDR2 SMNVEV, per germline (reference sequence). Trimming removed 6 bases at V and 2 bases at J, with 16 bases between. CDR3 coding DNA: TGTGCCAGCAGCCCCCTCTCGACAGCCAACTATGGCTACACCTTC. Its translation: CASSPLSTANYGYTF.

This clonotype has ten or more counts. The rearrangement joins TRBV19 to TRBJ1-1, with no clear D. This CDR3 contains 14 residues. V was clipped by 5 bases and J by 1 base, with 11 bases between them. From germline, CDR1 is LNHDA and CDR2 SQIVND (reference sequence). The CDR3 DNA reads TGTGCCAGTAGTCAAGGCGCGGAGAACACTGAAGCTTTCTTT. Protein: CASSQGAENTEAFF.

This chain joins TRBV12-3 or TRBV12-4 and TRBJ1-5, with 8 bases lining up with TRBD1. Trimming removed 4 bases from V and 4 bases from J; junction bases left unmatched: 12. The CDR3 contains 17 residues. Here the CDR3 DNA reads TGTGCCAGCAGTTCCAGCCTTTGGACAGGGCCGAATCAGCCCCAGCATTTT. Translating it yields CASSSSLWTGPNQPQHF.

This clonotype has ten or more counts. V and J are TRBV2 and TRBJ2-1, with D possibly being TRBD2 (5 bases). The V end was cut by 4 bases, the J end by 0 bases, with 16 bases between. Germline assignment: CDR1 SNHLY and CDR2 FYNNEI. This CDR3 contains 17 residues. CDR3 DNA: TGTGCCAGCAGTGGAATTGGGCAAGGAGGCTCCTACAATGAGCAGTTCTTC. Translated, it gives CASSGIGQGGSYNEQFF.

This clonotype was recorded many times. The chain uses TRBV28 and TRBJ2-1, with 11 bases identical to TRBD2. V trimming: 3 bases; J trimming: 10 bases; junction bases outside the gene matches: 5. The CDR3 is made up of 14 amino acids. Germline CDR1 and CDR2: MDHEN and SYDVKM. The CDR3 protein is CASSFTSGRGEQFF. CDR3 nucleotide sequence: TGTGCCAGCAGTTTTACTAGCGGGAGAGGGGAGCAGTTCTTC.

This clonotype occurred a few times. Without the conserved terminal phenylalanine or tryptophan, this CDR3 likely stems from a read error. The chain carries TRBV19 and TRBJ1-1, with 11 bases that match TRBD1. Losses at the gene ends were 6 bases for V and 4 bases for J; bases not matched to a gene: 1. Germline CDR1 reads LNHDA; CDR2 reads SQIVND (reference sequence). This CDR3 comprises 13 residues. CDR3 nucleotide sequence: TGTGCCAGTAGGGGACAGGGGGTCACTGAAGCTTTCCTT. Translating gives CASRGQGVTEAFL.

The sample holds many counts of this clonotype. The rearrangement joins TRBV4-1 to TRBJ2-3; TRBD2 agrees at 9 bases. This CDR3 is built from 18 residues. The germline CDR1 and CDR2 sequences are MGHRA and YSYEKL. Germline trimming cut 4 bases from V and 3 bases from J; bases unmatched to any gene: 14. The chain's CDR3 is CASSRGLAPFSGTDTQYF. CDR3 bases: TGCGCCAGCAGCCGGGGACTAGCCCCTTTTAGTGGTACAGATACGCAGTATTTT.

In its sample, this clonotype was seen a few times. The V gene is TRBV12-3 or TRBV12-4, the J gene TRBJ2-1, with D possibly matching TRBD2 (6 bases). This CDR3 region has 14 residues. The V gene lost 3 bases and the J gene lost 4 bases, with 10 bases spanning the gap. The CDR3 bases are TGTGCCAGCAGTTTCGGGACTCGGTACAATGAGCAGTTCTTC. Protein: CASSFGTRYNEQFF.

As concerns this clonotype: One end of the junction is discordant with germline, which a read error may explain. The CDR3 sequence: CSARDNTEAFF. Here the CDR3 DNA reads TGCAGTGCTCGAGATAACACTGAAGCTTTCTTT. The V and J genes are TRBV20-1 and TRBJ1-1; D not resolved. The germline CDR1 and CDR2 sequences are DFQATT and SNEGSKA (reference sequence). The CDR3 is made up of 11 amino acids.